This T cell receptor (beta chain) was captured in a study of vaccination and CD4 T cells after COVID-19. Across the whole study: Across the group, participants received two doses of either BNT162b2 or mRNA-1273 vaccine. The study collected post-vaccine samples a median about 72 days after dose two, with a range of 14 to 241.

Treatment: roughly 11-day PBMC culture with coronavirus spike peptide pools or control peptides (ViraFEST assay). Remarks on this clonotype: The antigen is unknown.

Sequenced with the Oncomine TCR Beta short-read assay was DNA taken from cultured CD4+ T cells. A single record per CDR3 protein comes from TCRdb applying MiXCR to the PCR reads. The sample lists around 19,000 distinct CDR3 sequences, roughly 55% occurring once. Whole-study findings and limits: Convalescent patients saw a median 86.3% of their reactive clones show up only after vaccination.

Germline CDR1 is SGHVS and CDR2 is FQNEAQ. With 5 bases removed from V and 5 bases from J, the gap between germline ends came to 19 bases. CDR3 length equals 16 residues. The TCR originated in a human donor who had recovered from COVID-19. This specimen was CD4+ T cells from blood, cultured in vitro, taken before SARS-CoV-2 vaccination. The chain joins TRBV7-8 to TRBJ1-5; a weak D match, TRBD1 (6 bases). The CDR3 coding sequence is TGTGCCAGCAGCCCCCTTAGTGCAGGGGCAGATCAGCCCCAGCATTTT. Translated, it gives CASSPLSAGADQPQHF.